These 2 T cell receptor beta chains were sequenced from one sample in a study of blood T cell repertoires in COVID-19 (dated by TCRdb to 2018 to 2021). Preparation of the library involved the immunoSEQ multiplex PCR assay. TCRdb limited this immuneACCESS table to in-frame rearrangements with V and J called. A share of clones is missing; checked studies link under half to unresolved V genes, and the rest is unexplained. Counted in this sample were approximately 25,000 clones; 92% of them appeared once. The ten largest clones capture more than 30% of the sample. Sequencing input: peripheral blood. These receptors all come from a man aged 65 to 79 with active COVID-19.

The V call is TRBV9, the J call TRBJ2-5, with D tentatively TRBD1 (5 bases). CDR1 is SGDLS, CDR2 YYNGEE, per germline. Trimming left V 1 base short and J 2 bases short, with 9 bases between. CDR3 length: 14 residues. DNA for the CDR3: TGTGCCAGCAGCGTAAGCCAGGGTCAAGAGACCCAGTACTTC. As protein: CASSVSQGQETQYF.

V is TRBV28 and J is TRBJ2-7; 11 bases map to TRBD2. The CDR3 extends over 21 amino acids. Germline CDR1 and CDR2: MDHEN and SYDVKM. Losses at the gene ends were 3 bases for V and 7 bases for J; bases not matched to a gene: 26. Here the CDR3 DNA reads TGTGCCAGCAGTTTCTTCTGGGGCCTTGGGGAGGTAGCGGGAGGGCTTGGAGAGCAGTACTTC. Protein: CASSFFWGLGEVAGGLGEQYF.